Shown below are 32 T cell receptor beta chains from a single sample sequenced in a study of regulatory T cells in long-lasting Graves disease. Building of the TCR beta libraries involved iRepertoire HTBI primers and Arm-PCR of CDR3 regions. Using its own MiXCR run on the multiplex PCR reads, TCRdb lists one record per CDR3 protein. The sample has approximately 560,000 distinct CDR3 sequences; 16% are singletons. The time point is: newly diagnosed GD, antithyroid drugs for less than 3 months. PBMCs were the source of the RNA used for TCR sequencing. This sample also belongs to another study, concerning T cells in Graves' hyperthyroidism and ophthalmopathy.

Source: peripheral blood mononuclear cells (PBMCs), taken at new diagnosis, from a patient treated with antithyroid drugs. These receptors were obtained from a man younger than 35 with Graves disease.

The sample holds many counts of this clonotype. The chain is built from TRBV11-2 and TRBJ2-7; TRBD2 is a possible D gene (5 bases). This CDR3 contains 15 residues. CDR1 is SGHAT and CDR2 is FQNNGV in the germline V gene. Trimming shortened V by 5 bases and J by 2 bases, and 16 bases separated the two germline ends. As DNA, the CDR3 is TGTGCCAGCAGCACGCGCTTCAGCGGTACCTACGAGCAGTACTTC. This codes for CASSTRFSGTYEQYF.

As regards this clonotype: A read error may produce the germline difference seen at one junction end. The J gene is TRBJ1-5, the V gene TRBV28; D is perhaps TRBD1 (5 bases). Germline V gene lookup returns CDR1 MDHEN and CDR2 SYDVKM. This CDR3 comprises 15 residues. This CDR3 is CGSRPLGTRNQPQHF. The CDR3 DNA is TGTGGCAGCAGGCCCTTGGGGACGAGGAATCAGCCCCAGCATTTT. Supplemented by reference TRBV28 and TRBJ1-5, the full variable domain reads DVKVTQSSRYLVKRTGEKVFLECVQDMDHENMFWYRQDPGLGLRLIYFSYDVKMKEKGDIPEGYSVSREKKERFSLILESASTNQTSMYLCGSRPLGTRNQPQHFGDGTRLSIL.

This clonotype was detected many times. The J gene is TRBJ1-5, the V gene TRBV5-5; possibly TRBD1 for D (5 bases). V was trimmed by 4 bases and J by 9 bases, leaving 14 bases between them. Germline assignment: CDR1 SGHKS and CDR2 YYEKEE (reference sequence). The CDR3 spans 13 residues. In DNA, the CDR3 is TGTGCCAGCAGCCCGGCGGGGCAGACGCCCCAGCATTTT. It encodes CASSPAGQTPQHF.

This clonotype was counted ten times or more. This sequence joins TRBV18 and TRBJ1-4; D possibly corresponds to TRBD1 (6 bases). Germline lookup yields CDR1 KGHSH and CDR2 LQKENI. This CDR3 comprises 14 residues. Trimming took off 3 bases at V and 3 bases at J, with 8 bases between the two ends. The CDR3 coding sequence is TGTGCCAGCTCACCGGGGGCGGCTAATGAAAAACTGTTTTTT. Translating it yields CASSPGAANEKLFF.

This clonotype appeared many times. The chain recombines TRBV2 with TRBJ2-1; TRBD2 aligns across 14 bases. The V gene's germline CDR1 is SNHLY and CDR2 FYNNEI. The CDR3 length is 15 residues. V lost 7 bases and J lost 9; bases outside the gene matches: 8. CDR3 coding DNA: TGTGCCAGCACCTCGACTAGCGGGAGGGCCAGTGAGCAGTTCTTC. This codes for CASTSTSGRASEQFF.

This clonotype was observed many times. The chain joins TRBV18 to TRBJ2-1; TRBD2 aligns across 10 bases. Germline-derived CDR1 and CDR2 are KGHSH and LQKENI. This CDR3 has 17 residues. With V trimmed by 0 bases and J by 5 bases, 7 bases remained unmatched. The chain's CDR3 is CASSPPGEAGGDNEQFF. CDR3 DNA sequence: TGTGCCAGCTCACCACCGGGAGAAGCGGGAGGGGACAATGAGCAGTTCTTC. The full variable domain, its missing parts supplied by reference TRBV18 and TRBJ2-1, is NAGVMQNPRHLVRRRGQEARLRCSPMKGHSHVYWYRQLPEEGLKFMVYLQKENIIDESGMPKERFSAEFPKEGPSILRIQQVVRGDSAAYFCASSPPGEAGGDNEQFFGPGTRLTVL.

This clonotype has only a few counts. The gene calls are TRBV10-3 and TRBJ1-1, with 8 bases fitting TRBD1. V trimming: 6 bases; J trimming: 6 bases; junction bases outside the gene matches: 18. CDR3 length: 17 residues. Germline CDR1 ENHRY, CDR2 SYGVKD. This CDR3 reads CAISEFGQGVMHAEAFF. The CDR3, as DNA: TGTGCCATCAGCGAATTCGGACAGGGTGTTATGCACGCTGAAGCTTTCTTT.

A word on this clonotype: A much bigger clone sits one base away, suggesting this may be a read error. The CDR3 spells CACSWTDRTDTQYF. CDR3 sequence (DNA): TGTGCCTGCAGTTGGACAGATAGAACAGATACGCAGTATTTT. The rearrangement uses TRBV12-3 or TRBV12-4 and TRBJ2-3, with D possibly matching TRBD1 (6 bases). The CDR3 is made up of 14 amino acids.

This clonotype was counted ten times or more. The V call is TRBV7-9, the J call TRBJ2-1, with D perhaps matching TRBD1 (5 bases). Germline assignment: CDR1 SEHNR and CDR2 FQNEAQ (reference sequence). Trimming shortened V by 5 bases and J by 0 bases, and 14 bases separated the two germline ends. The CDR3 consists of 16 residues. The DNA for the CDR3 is TGTGCCAGCAGCGTAGGGGATGCACCCTCCTACAATGAGCAGTTCTTC. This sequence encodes CASSVGDAPSYNEQFF.

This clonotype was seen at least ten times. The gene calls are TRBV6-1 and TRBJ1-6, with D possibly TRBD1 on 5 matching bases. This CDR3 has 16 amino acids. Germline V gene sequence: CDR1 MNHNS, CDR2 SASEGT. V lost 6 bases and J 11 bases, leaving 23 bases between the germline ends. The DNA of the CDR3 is TGTGCCAGCAGCCTTGCCCGGGGCTCCCTGGGAGCACCCCTCCACTTT. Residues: CASSLARGSLGAPLHF.

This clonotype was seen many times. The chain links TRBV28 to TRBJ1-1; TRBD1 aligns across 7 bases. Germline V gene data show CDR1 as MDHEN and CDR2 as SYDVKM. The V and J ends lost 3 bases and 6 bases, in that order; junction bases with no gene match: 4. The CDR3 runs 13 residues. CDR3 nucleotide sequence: TGTGCCAGCAGTTTTCCCGGGACAGCTGAAGCTTTCTTT. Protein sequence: CASSFPGTAEAFF.

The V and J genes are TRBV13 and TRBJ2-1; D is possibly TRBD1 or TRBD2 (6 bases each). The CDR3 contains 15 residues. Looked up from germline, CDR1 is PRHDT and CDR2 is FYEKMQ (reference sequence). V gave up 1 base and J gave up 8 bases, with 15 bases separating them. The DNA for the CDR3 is TGTGCCAGCAGCTTAGACGTAGGGGGAGGAGATGAGCAGTTCTTC. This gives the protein CASSLDVGGGDEQFF.

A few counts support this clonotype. As DNA, the CDR3 is TGCAGTGCTGGGACAGGGGGTCTCGGCACAGATACGCAGTATTTT. It yields the protein CSAGTGGLGTDTQYF. This chain links TRBV20-1 with TRBJ2-3, with TRBD1 identical over 11 bases. The CDR3 has 15 residues. The trim removed 5 bases at V and 1 base at J, leaving 5 bases unmatched. CDR1 DFQATT and CDR2 SNEGSKA come from the germline V gene (reference sequence).

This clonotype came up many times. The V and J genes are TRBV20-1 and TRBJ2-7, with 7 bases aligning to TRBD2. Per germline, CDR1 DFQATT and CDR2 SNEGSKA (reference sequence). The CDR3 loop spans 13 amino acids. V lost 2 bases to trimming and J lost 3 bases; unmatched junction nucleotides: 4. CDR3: CSARSASGYEQYF. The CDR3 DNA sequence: TGCAGTGCTAGATCGGCTAGCGGCTACGAGCAGTACTTC.

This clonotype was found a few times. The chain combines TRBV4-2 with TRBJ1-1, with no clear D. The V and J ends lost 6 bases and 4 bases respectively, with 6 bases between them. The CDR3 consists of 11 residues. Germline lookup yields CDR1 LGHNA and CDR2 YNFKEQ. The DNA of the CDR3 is TGTGCCAGCAGTAACCTCACTGAAGCTTTCTTT. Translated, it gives CASSNLTEAFF.

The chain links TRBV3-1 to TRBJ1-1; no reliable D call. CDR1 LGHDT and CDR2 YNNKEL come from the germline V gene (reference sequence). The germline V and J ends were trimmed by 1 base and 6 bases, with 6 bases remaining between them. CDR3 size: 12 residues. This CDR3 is CASSQARAEAFF. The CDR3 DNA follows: TGTGCCAGCAGCCAAGCTAGGGCTGAAGCTTTCTTT.

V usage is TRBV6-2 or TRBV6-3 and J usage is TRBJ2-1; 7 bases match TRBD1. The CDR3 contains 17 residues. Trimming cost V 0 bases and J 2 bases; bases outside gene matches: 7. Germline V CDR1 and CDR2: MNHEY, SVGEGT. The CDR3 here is CASSYSRGQDTYNEQFF. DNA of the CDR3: TGTGCCAGCAGTTACTCCCGAGGACAGGATACCTACAATGAGCAGTTCTTC.

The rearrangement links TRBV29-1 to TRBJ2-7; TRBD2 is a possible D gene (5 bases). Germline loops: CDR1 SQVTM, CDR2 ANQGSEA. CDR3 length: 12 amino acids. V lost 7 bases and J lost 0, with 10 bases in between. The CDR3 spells CSAGLNSYEQYF. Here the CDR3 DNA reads TGCAGCGCTGGACTGAACTCCTACGAGCAGTACTTC.

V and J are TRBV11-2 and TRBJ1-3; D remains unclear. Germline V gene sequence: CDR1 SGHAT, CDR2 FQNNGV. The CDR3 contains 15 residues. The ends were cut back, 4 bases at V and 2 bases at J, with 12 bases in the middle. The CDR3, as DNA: TGTGCCAGCAGCTCCGGCGTGGGCGCTGGAAACACCATATATTTT. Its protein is CASSSGVGAGNTIYF.

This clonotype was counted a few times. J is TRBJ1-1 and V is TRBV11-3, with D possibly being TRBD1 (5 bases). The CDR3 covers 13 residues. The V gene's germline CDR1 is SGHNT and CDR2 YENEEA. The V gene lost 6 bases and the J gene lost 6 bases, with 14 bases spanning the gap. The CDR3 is CASSKNQGSEAFF. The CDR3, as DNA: TGTGCCAGCAGTAAAAATCAGGGCTCTGAAGCTTTCTTT.

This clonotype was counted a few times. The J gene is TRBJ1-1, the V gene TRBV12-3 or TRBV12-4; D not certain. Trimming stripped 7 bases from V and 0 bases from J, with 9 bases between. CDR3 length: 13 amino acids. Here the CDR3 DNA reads TGTGCCAGCATTAGGTTCATGAACACTGAAGCTTTCTTT. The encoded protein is CASIRFMNTEAFF.

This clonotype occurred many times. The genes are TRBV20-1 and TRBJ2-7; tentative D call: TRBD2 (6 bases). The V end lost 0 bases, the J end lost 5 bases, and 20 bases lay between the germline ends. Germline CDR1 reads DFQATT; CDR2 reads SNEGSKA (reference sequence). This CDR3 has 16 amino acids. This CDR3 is CSARDGASGVGNEQYF. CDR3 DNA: TGCAGTGCTAGAGATGGCGCGTCGGGAGTTGGCAACGAGCAGTACTTC.

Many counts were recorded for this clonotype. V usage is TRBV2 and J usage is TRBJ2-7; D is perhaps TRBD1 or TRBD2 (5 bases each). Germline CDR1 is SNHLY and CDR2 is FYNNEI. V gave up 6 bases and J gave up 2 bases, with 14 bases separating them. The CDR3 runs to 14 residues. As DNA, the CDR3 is TGTGCCAGCAGCGTTGGGACCACCGCCTACGAGCAGTACTTC. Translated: CASSVGTTAYEQYF. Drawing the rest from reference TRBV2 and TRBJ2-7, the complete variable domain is EPEVTQTPSHQVTQMGQEVILRCVPISNHLYFYWYRQILGQKVEFLVSFYNNEISEKSEIFDDQFSVERPDGSNFTLKIRSTKLEDSAMYFCASSVGTTAYEQYFGPGTRLTVT.

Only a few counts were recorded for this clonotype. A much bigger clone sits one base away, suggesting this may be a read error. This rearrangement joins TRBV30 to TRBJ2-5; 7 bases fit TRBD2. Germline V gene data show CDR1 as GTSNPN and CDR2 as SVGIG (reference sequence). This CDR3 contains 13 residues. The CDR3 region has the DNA TGTGCCTGGAGTAGAGGCGGGAGAGAGGCCCAGTACTTC. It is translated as CAWSRGGREAQYF. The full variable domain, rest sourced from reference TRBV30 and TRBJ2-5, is SQTIHQWPATLVQPVGSPLSLECTVEGTSNPNLYWYRQAAGRGLQLLFYSVGIGQISSEVPQNLSASRPQDRQFILSSKKLLLSDSGFYLCAWSRGGREAQYFGPGTRLLVL.

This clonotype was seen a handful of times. The CDR3 coding sequence is TGCAGTGCTAGTTCCACGGCAAATTCACCCCTCCACTTT. As protein: CSASSTANSPLHF. The genes are TRBV20-1 and TRBJ1-6; D remains unclear. The CDR3 sequence is 13 residues long. V was clipped by 3 bases and J by 7 bases, with 10 bases between them. The germline V gene has CDR1 DFQATT and CDR2 SNEGSKA (reference sequence).

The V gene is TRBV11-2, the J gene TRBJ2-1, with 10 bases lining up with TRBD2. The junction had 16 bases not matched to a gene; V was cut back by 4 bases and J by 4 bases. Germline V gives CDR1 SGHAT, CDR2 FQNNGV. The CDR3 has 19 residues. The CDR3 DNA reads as TGTGCCAGCAGCTCCCCAAGCGGGGGGGCAACCCGCGAATACAATGAGCAGTTCTTC. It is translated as CASSSPSGGATREYNEQFF.

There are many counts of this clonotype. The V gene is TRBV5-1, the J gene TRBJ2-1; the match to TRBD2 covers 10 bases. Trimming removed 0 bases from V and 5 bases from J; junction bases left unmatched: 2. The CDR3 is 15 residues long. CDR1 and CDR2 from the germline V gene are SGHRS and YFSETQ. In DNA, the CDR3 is TGCGCCAGCAGCTTGGGAGGACTAGCGGACAATGAGCAGTTCTTC. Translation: CASSLGGLADNEQFF.

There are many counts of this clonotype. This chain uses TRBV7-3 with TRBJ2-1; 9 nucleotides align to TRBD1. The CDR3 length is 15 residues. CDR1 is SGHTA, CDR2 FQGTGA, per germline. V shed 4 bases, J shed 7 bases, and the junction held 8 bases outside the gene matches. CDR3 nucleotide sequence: TGTGCCAGCAGCTGGGGACAGGGCATGCATAATGAGCAGTTCTTC. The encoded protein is CASSWGQGMHNEQFF.

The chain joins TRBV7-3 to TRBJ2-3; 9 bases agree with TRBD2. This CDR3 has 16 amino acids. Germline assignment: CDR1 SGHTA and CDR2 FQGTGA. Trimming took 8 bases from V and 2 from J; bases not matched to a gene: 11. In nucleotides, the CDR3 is TGTGCCAGCGGCAGACTAGCGGACGCCCCCACAGATACGCAGTATTTT. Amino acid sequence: CASGRLADAPTDTQYF.

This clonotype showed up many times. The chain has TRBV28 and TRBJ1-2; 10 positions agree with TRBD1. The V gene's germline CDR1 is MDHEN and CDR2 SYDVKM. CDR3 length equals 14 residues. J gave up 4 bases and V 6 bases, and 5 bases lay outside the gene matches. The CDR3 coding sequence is TGTGCCAGCAGCCAGACAGGGGGCTCCTATGGCTACACCTTC. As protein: CASSQTGGSYGYTF.

The CDR3 here is CASSLEGSRPNYGYTF. CDR3 bases: TGTGCCAGCAGCTTGGAAGGCTCCCGTCCTAACTATGGCTACACCTTC. V usage is TRBV5-5 and J usage is TRBJ1-2; no firm D call. The CDR3 is 16 residues long. Germline values: CDR1 SGHKS, CDR2 YYEKEE (reference sequence). V was cut by 0 bases and J by 0 bases, with 12 bases left in between.

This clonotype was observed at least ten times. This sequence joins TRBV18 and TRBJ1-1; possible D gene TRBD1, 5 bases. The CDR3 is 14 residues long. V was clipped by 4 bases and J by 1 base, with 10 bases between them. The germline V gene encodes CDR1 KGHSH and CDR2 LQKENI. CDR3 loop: CASSRLDRNTEAFF. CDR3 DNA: TGTGCCAGCTCACGGCTCGACAGGAACACTGAAGCTTTCTTT.